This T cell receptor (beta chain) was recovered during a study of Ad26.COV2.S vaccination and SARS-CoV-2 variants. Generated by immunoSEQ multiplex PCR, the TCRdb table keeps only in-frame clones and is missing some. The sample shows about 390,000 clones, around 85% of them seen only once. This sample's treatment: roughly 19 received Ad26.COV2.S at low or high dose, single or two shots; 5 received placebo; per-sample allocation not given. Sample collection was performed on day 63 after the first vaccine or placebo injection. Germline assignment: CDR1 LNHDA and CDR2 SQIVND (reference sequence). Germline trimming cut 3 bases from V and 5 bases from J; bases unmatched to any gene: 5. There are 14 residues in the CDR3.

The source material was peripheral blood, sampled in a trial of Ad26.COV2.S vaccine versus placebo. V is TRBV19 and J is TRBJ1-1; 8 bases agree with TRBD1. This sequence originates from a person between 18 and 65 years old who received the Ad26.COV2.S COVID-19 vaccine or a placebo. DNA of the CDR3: TGTGCCAGTAGTATTCAGGGGGCGAGTACTGAAGCTTTCTTT. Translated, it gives CASSIQGASTEAFF. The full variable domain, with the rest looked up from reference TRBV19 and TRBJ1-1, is DGGITQSPKYLFRKEGQNVTLSCEQNLNHDAMYWYRQDPGQGLRLIYYSQIVNDFQKGDIAEGYSVSREKKESFPLTVTSAQKNPTAFYLCASSIQGASTEAFFGQGTRLTVV.